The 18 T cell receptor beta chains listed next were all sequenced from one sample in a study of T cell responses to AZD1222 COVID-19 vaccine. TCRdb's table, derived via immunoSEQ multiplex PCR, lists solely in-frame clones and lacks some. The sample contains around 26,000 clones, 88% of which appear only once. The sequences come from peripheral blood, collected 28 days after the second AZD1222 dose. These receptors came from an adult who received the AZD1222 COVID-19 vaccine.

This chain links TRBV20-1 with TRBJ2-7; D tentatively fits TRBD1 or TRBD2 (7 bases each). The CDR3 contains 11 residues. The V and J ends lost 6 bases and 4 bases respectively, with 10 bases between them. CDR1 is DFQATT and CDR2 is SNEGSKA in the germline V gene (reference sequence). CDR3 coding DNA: TGCAGTGCGCAGGGGGGGTACGAGCAGTACTTC. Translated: CSAQGGYEQYF.

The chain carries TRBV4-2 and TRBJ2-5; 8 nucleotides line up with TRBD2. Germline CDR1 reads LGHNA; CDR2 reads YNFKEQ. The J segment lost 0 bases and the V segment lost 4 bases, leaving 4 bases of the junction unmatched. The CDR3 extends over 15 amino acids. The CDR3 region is CASSPGTRDQETQYF. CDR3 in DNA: TGTGCCAGCAGCCCCGGGACTAGGGACCAAGAGACCCAGTACTTC.

The CDR3 here is CASSQVLGLADTQYF. DNA for the CDR3: TGTGCCAGCAGCCAAGTTCTGGGACTAGCAGATACGCAGTATTTT. The chain combines TRBV7-8 with TRBJ2-3; 8 nucleotides agree with TRBD2. The ends lost 5 bases at V and 4 bases at J; junction bases unmatched: 8. This CDR3 region has 15 residues. Germline V gives CDR1 SGHVS, CDR2 FQNEAQ.

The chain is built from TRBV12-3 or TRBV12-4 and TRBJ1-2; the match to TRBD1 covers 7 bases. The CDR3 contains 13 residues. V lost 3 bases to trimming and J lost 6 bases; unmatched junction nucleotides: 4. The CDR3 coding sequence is TGTGCCAGCAGTTTTGTAGGGGGCGATGGCTACACCTTC. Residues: CASSFVGGDGYTF.

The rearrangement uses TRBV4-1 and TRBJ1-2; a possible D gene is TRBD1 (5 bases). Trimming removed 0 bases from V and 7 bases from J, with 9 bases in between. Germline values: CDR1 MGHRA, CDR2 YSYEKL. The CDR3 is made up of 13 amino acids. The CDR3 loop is CASSQDGTVGYTF. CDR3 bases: TGCGCCAGCAGCCAAGATGGGACCGTTGGCTACACCTTC.

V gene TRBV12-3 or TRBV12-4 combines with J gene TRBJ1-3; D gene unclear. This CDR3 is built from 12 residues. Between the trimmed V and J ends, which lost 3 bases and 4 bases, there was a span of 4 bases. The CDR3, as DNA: TGTGCCAGCAGTTTGGAAGGAAACACCATATATTTT. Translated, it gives CASSLEGNTIYF.

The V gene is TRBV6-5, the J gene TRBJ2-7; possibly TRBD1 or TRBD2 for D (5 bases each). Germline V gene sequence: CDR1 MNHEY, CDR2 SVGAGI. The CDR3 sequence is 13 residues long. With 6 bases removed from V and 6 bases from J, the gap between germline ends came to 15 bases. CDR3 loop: CASRQDTRGEQYF. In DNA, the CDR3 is TGTGCCAGCAGGCAGGACACACGGGGCGAGCAGTACTTC.

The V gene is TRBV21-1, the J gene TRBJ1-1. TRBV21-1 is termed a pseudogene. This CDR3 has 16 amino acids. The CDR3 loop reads CASSEGLANIRTEAFF. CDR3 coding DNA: TGTGCCAGCAGCGAGGGATTAGCTAACATTCGCACTGAAGCTTTCTTT.

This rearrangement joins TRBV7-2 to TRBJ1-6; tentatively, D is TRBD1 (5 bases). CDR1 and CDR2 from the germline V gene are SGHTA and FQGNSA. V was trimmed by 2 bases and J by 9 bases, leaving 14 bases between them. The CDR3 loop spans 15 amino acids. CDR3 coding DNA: TGTGCCAGCAGCTTAATCAATGGGGGTGGTTCACCCCTCCACTTT. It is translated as CASSLINGGGSPLHF.

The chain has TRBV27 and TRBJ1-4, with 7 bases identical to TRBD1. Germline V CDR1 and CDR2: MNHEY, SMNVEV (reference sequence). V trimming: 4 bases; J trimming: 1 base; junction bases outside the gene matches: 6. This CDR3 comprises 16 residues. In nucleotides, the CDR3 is TGTGCCAGCAGTTCTAAGGGGGCCGAAACTAATGAAAAACTGTTTTTT. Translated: CASSSKGAETNEKLFF.

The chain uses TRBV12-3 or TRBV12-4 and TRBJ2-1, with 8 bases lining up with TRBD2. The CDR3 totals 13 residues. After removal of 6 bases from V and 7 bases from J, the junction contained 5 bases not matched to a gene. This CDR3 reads CASRNGGANEQFF. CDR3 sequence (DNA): TGTGCCAGCAGGAACGGGGGGGCGAATGAGCAGTTCTTC.

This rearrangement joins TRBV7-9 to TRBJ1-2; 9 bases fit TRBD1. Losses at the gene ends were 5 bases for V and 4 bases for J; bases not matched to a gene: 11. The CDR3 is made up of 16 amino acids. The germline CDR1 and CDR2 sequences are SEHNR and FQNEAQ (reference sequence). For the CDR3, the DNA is TGTGCCAGCAGCCCCCGGACAGGGGAACGGGCCTATGGCTACACCTTC. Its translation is CASSPRTGERAYGYTF. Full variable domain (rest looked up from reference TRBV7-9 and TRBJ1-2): DTGVSQNPRHKITKRGQNVTFRCDPISEHNRLYWYRQTLGQGPEFLTYFQNEAQLEKSRLLSDRFSAERPKGSFSTLEIQRTEQGDSAMYLCASSPRTGERAYGYTFGSGTRLTVV.

The CDR3 region has the DNA TGTGCCATCAGCCCGGGGACAGGGAATGCTGGAAACACCATATATTTT. Protein: CAISPGTGNAGNTIYF. V usage is TRBV10-3 and J usage is TRBJ1-3; 9 bases agree with TRBD1. With 6 bases clipped from V and 2 bases from J, the junction kept 8 bases outside the gene matches. The germline CDR1 and CDR2 sequences are ENHRY and SYGVKD. The CDR3 totals 16 residues.

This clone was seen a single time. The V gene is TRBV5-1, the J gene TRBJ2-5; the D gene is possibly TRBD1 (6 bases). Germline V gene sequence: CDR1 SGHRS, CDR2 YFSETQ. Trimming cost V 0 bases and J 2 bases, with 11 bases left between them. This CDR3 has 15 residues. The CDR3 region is CASSLGDRLQETQYF. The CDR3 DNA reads TGCGCCAGCAGCTTGGGAGACAGGCTACAAGAGACCCAGTACTTC.

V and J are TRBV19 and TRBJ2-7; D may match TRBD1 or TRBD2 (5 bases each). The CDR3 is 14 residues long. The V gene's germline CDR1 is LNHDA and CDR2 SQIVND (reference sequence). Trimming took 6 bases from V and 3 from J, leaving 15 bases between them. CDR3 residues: CASRTRAGIYEQYF. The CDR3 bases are TGTGCCAGTAGGACGAGGGCAGGGATCTACGAGCAGTACTTC.

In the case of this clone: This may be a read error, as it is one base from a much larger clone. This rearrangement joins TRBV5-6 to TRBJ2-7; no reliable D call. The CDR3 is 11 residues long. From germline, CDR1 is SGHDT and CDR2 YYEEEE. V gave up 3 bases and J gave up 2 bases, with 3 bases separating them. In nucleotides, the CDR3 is TGTGCCAGCAGCTCCGCCTACGAGCAGTACTTC. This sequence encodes CASSSAYEQYF.

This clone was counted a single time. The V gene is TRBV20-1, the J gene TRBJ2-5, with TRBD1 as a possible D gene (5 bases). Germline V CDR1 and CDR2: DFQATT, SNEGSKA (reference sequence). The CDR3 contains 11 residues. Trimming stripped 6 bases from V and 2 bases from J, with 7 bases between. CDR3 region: CSAAGQETQYF. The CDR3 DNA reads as TGCAGTGCGGCAGGGCAAGAGACCCAGTACTTC.

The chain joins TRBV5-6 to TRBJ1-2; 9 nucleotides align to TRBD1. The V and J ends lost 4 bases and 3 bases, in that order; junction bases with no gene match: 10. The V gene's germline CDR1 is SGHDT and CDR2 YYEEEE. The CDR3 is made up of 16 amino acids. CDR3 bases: TGTGCCAGCAGCCCCGGGGACAGGGTGACCTACTATGGCTACACCTTC. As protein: CASSPGDRVTYYGYTF.